A selection of T cell receptor beta chains follows, all from one sample in a study of T cell changes during pregnancy in multiple sclerosis. Sequencing used immunoSEQ multiplex PCR; TCRdb keeps in-frame clones, though not all of them. The table records over 50,000 clones, 85% to 95% of them present only once. Sequencing used CD4+ T cells from peripheral blood mononuclear cells, obtained in the third trimester of pregnancy. Every receptor here comes from a female donor with multiple sclerosis, enrolled in a pregnancy study. CDR3s include the opening cysteine and the closing phenylalanine or tryptophan. A D gene is named only where the DNA matches it firmly. For some rows the clone size is stated as once, few or many, or as a class when expanded; others skip it.

d_gene	v_gene	abundance	j_gene	CDR3aa	CDR3nt
NA	TRBV5-1	NA	TRBJ2-7	CASSLPGNKDYEQYF	TGCGCCAGCAGCTTGCCGGGGAACAAAGACTACGAGCAGTACTTC
TRBD1	TRBV5-8	NA	TRBJ1-2	CASSPWTGLDGYTF	TGTGCCAGCAGTCCTTGGACAGGGTTGGATGGCTACACCTTC
TRBD2	TRBV19	NA	TRBJ2-1	CASSSRTSGRALSYNEQFF	TGTGCCAGTAGTTCCAGGACTAGCGGGAGGGCCCTCTCCTACAATGAGCAGTTCTTC
TRBD1	TRBV10-3	NA	TRBJ2-2	CAIRDRDTGELFF	TGTGCCATCAGAGACAGGGATACCGGGGAGCTGTTTTTT
TRBD1	TRBV30	NA	TRBJ1-5	CAWSLRDRGSQPQHF	TGTGCCTGGAGTCTAAGGGACAGGGGAAGTCAGCCCCAGCATTTT
NA	TRBV10-1	NA	TRBJ1-3	CASSQDRDGNTIYF	TGCGCCAGCAGTCAGGACAGAGATGGAAACACCATATATTTT
NA	TRBV5-6	NA	TRBJ2-2	CASSPGGAAGELFF	TGTGCCAGCAGCCCTGGTGGGGCGGCCGGGGAGCTGTTTTTT
NA	TRBV2	NA	TRBJ1-2	CASSDRGLQSNYGYTF	TGTGCCAGCAGTGACCGGGGTCTCCAATCTAACTATGGCTACACCTTC
NA	TRBV30	NA	TRBJ2-3	CALAWGGPDTQYF	TGTGCTTTGGCCTGGGGAGGACCAGATACGCAGTATTTT
NA	TRBV5-1	NA	TRBJ2-3	CASSLVGTSTDTQYF	TGCGCCAGCAGCTTGGTAGGGACTAGCACAGATACGCAGTATTTT
NA	TRBV7-8	NA	TRBJ1-6	CASSLGQGWSYNSPLHF	TGTGCCAGCAGCTTAGGGCAGGGATGGTCCTATAATTCACCCCTCCACTTT
NA	TRBV15	once	TRBJ2-4	CATSWAEVAKNIQYF	TGTGCCACCAGCTGGGCGGAGGTAGCCAAAAACATTCAGTACTTC
TRBD2	TRBV10-2	NA	TRBJ2-7	CASRGLAGPSYEQYF	TGCGCCAGTCGGGGGTTAGCGGGACCCTCCTACGAGCAGTACTTC
NA	TRBV6-5	NA	TRBJ1-2	CASRPVGGNYGYTF	TGTGCCAGCAGGCCGGTTGGGGGGAACTATGGCTACACCTTC
NA	TRBV9	NA	TRBJ2-3	CASSENGGGQADTQYF	TGTGCCAGCAGCGAGAATGGGGGGGGCCAAGCAGATACGCAGTATTTT
NA	TRBV29-1	NA	TRBJ1-2	CSYFQGKEGYTF	TGCAGCTACTTCCAGGGTAAAGAGGGCTACACCTTC
TRBD2	TRBV27	NA	TRBJ2-1	CASHGATSGRWNEQFF	TGTGCCAGTCACGGCGCCACTAGCGGGAGGTGGAATGAGCAGTTCTTC
NA	TRBV30	few	TRBJ2-7	CAWSLTIQGYEQYF	TGTGCCTGGAGTTTAACAATTCAGGGCTACGAGCAGTACTTC
NA	TRBV19	NA	TRBJ1-1	CASSIFTSGNTEAFF	TGTGCCAGTAGTATCTTCACCTCAGGGAACACTGAAGCTTTCTTT
TRBD2	TRBV7-3	NA	TRBJ2-1	CASSLTAGGLSYNEQFF	TGTGCCAGCAGCTTAACGGCGGGAGGTCTCTCCTACAATGAGCAGTTCTTC
TRBD1	TRBV7-2	NA	TRBJ1-2	CASSRGQGANYGYTF	TGTGCCAGCAGCAGGGGACAGGGGGCAAACTATGGCTACACCTTC
NA	TRBV18	NA	TRBJ2-1	CASSPPVEGDNEQFF	TGTGCCAGCTCACCACCGGTTGAGGGGGATAATGAGCAGTTCTTC
TRBD1	TRBV19	NA	TRBJ1-1	CASSVATRQGNTEAFF	TGTGCCAGTAGTGTGGCCACACGACAGGGGAACACTGAAGCTTTCTTT
TRBD2	TRBV5-1	NA	TRBJ2-5	CASSEAGGVETQYF	TGCGCCAGCAGCGAAGCGGGAGGGGTAGAGACCCAGTACTTC
NA	TRBV30	NA	TRBJ2-5	CAWSRGIQETQYF	TGTGCCTGGAGTCGGGGGATCCAAGAGACCCAGTACTTC
NA	TRBV29-1	NA	TRBJ2-7	CSVEDRFYEQYF	TGCAGCGTAGAGGACAGATTCTACGAGCAGTACTTC
TRBD1	TRBV4-2	NA	TRBJ1-4	CASSLKPGQGATNEKLFF	TGTGCCAGCAGCCTAAAGCCGGGACAGGGCGCAACTAATGAAAAACTGTTTTTT
NA	TRBV20-1	once	TRBJ2-5	CSARFGETQYF	TGCAGTGCTAGATTCGGGGAGACCCAGTACTTC
NA	TRBV7-2	few	TRBJ1-1	CASSLWGRRMNTEAFF	TGTGCCAGCAGCCTATGGGGCAGACGCATGAACACTGAAGCTTTCTTT
NA	TRBV6-1	NA	TRBJ1-5	CASSEARGVGQPQHF	TGTGCCAGCAGTGAAGCTCGGGGGGTAGGGCAGCCCCAGCATTTT
NA	TRBV28	NA	TRBJ1-2	CASSTSNYGYTF	TGTGCCAGCAGCACAAGTAACTATGGCTACACCTTC
TRBD2	TRBV5-1	NA	TRBJ2-1	CASSLVAGANNEQFF	TGCGCCAGCAGCTTGGTTGCGGGAGCCAACAATGAGCAGTTCTTC
NA	TRBV6-6	NA	TRBJ2-5	CASSQPGGAYQETQYF	TGTGCCAGCAGCCAACCTGGGGGCGCCTACCAAGAGACCCAGTACTTC
NA	TRBV9	NA	TRBJ2-1	CASSVGPHSIYNEQFF	TGTGCCAGCAGCGTAGGTCCCCACTCTATCTACAATGAGCAGTTCTTC
TRBD1	TRBV28	NA	TRBJ1-4	CASSVTGGSANEKLFF	TGTGCCAGCAGTGTCACAGGGGGCTCGGCTAATGAAAAACTGTTTTTT
TRBD1	TRBV6-1	NA	TRBJ1-1	CASSEAGQVLEAFF	TGTGCCAGCAGTGAAGCAGGACAGGTCCTTGAAGCTTTCTTT
NA	TRBV5-6	NA	TRBJ2-7	CASSLVGRGSSYEQYF	TGTGCCAGCAGCCTAGTCGGCAGGGGAAGCTCCTACGAGCAGTACTTC
TRBD2	TRBV15	NA	TRBJ2-1	CATKIGRASNEQFF	TGTGCCACCAAAATCGGGAGGGCTAGCAATGAGCAGTTCTTC
TRBD1	TRBV5-4	NA	TRBJ2-1	CASSFPGQHNEQFF	TGTGCCAGCAGCTTTCCGGGACAGCACAATGAGCAGTTCTTC
NA	TRBV6-1	NA	TRBJ1-2	CASSGAGVGNYGYTF	TGTGCCAGCAGTGGGGCAGGGGTGGGGAACTATGGCTACACCTTC
NA	TRBV5-4	NA	TRBJ2-7	CASSLAGSHEQYF	TGTGCCAGCAGCTTGGCGGGAAGCCACGAGCAGTACTTC
NA	TRBV28	NA	TRBJ1-5	CASRQGSNQPQHF	TGTGCCAGCCGGCAGGGGAGCAATCAGCCCCAGCATTTT